This T cell receptor (beta chain) was captured in a study of blood T cell repertoires in COVID-19. Across the whole study: T cells, B-cell-depleted T cells, or PBMCs supplied cDNA or gDNA.

Germline V gives CDR1 SQVTM, CDR2 ANQGSEA. The CDR3 has 14 residues. The V end was cut by 1 base, the J end by 8 bases, with 17 bases between. Profiling relied on immunoSEQ multiplex PCR, and the TCRdb table lists in-frame clones only, not all of them. The sample holds 75,000 to 80,000 clones, around 89% seen once. The sample comprised peripheral blood. The clonotype was recovered from a human donor in a cohort sampled during active COVID-19. The J gene is TRBJ1-2, the V gene TRBV29-1, with D possibly TRBD1 on 6 matching bases. The CDR3 loop reads CSVEVGDTTGGYTF. The CDR3 bases are TGCAGCGTTGAAGTGGGGGACACTACTGGGGGCTACACCTTC. The variable domain in full, completed from reference TRBV29-1 and TRBJ1-2, reads SAVISQKPSRDICQRGTSLTIQCQVDSQVTMMFWYRQQPGQSLTLIATANQGSEATYESGFVIDKFPISRPNLTFSTLTVSNMSPEDSSIYLCSVEVGDTTGGYTFGSGTRLTVV.